The sequence of this T cell receptor (beta chain) was determined in a study of a mutant IDH1 vaccine in newly diagnosed glioma. On the study more broadly: Treated patients had a mean age of approximately 40 years and a sex split that was roughly 60% male and roughly 38% female. General study results and limits: Any relationship between pseudoprogression and changes in top peripheral T cell clonotypes seemed absent.

A note on this clone: The antigen remains undetermined.

Trimming took 1 base from V and 4 from J; bases not matched to a gene: 4. The CDR3 length is 14 residues. The germline CDR1 and CDR2 sequences are LGHNA and YSLEER. Produced via immunoSEQ multiplex PCR; TCRdb's table is partial and in-frame only. The sample consists of roughly 40,000 clones, 80% to 95% of them appearing once. Documented time point: week 5, during vaccination. All doses held 300 ug of mutant IDH1 20-mer peptide, with topical imiquimod. The sample consisted of PBMCs, taken from a glioma patient whose treatment included an IDH1 peptide vaccine. The receptor comes from a man aged 50 or older with glioma. This chain joins TRBV4-3 and TRBJ2-7; 7 nucleotides agree with TRBD2. The CDR3: CASSQADSGYEQYF. In DNA, the CDR3 is TGCGCCAGCAGCCAAGCGGATAGCGGGTACGAGCAGTACTTC.